Shown below are 27 T cell receptor beta chains from a single sample sequenced in a study of OX40 agonist ivuxolimab in advanced cancers. Library prep was done by the immunoSEQ multiplex PCR assay. TCRdb retrieved this table from immuneACCESS and kept in-frame rearrangements only. Not all clones are present; in checked studies, unresolved V genes account for under half, and no reason is known for the remainder. This sample has roughly 66,000 clones in its table, and approximately 78% of those were observed once. Approximately 0.38% of the sample is in the top ten clones. The sample here was CD4+ or CD8+ T cells sorted from blood, taken in a trial of the OX40 agonist ivuxolimab. Receptors were obtained from an adult with an advanced solid tumor such as melanoma, head and neck, liver or kidney cancer.

The chain couples TRBV5-1 to TRBJ2-3; 11 nucleotides line up with TRBD2. V lost 4 bases, J lost 1 base, and 5 bases stayed unmatched. This CDR3 is built from 16 residues. Germline lookup yields CDR1 SGHRS and CDR2 YFSETQ. CDR3 loop: CASSPTTSGGTDTQYF. The CDR3 DNA is TGCGCCAGCAGCCCCACGACTAGCGGGGGCACAGATACGCAGTATTTT.

The chain recombines TRBV4-1 with TRBJ1-2, with D unresolved. The CDR3 totals 13 residues. Per germline, CDR1 MGHRA and CDR2 YSYEKL. V was trimmed by 0 bases and J by 4 bases, leaving 6 bases between them. CDR3 DNA: TGCGCCAGCAGCCAAGATGAGTTCTATGGCTACACCTTC. It is translated as CASSQDEFYGYTF.

V is TRBV29-1 and J is TRBJ2-2; no clear D. The CDR3 has 14 amino acids. V lost 2 bases and J 5 bases, leaving 12 bases between the germline ends. Germline V gives CDR1 SQVTM, CDR2 ANQGSEA. Written as DNA, the CDR3 is TGCAGCGTTGAAAGCGAAGACGGGACCGGGGAGCTGTTTTTT. It encodes CSVESEDGTGELFF.

The chain is built from TRBV10-3 and TRBJ2-7; 8 bases map to TRBD2. In germline, CDR1 is ENHRY, CDR2 SYGVKD. The CDR3 runs to 14 residues. J lost 7 bases, V lost 4 bases, and 9 bases had no gene match. The CDR3 DNA reads TGTGCCATCAGTGGGGGACTAGAACTACGAGAGCAGTACTTC. Its protein product is CAISGGLELREQYF.

V gene TRBV5-1 combines with J gene TRBJ2-1; D perhaps matches TRBD1 (6 bases). This CDR3 spans 15 amino acids. The germline V gene encodes CDR1 SGHRS and CDR2 YFSETQ. Trimming cost V 4 bases and J 4 bases, with 15 bases left between them. CDR3 bases: TGCGCCAGCAGCCCCACTCATGGGACATACAATGAGCAGTTCTTC. Translated, it gives CASSPTHGTYNEQFF.

This clone came up once. CDR3 DNA: TGTGCCAGCTCAGGTGGGATTAATGAAAAACTGTTTTTT. As protein: CASSGGINEKLFF. The chain has TRBV18 and TRBJ1-4; D is unresolved. Trimming took 5 bases from V and 4 from J, leaving 8 bases between them. Germline CDR1 and CDR2: KGHSH and LQKENI. The CDR3 is made up of 13 amino acids.

CDR3 in DNA: TGTGCCAGCAGCTTATTGGGACTCCCTGAGGATACGCAGTATTTT. Protein product: CASSLLGLPEDTQYF. This sequence joins TRBV7-9 and TRBJ2-3; D perhaps matches TRBD2 (6 bases). The CDR3 is made up of 15 amino acids. Germline V gives CDR1 SEHNR, CDR2 FQNEAQ (reference sequence). V gave up 2 bases and J gave up 6 bases, with 15 bases separating them.

This clone was seen more than once but under ten times. V is TRBV6-4 and J is TRBJ1-2, with 8 bases aligning to TRBD1. CDR3 length equals 15 residues. V trimming: 3 bases; J trimming: 6 bases; junction bases outside the gene matches: 9. The V gene's germline CDR1 is MRHNA and CDR2 SNTAGT. The CDR3 bases are TGTGCCAGCAGTGAGCACTACAGGGGGTTTAATGGCTACACCTTC. This codes for CASSEHYRGFNGYTF.

This clone was observed a single time. The chain links TRBV30 to TRBJ1-1; D ambiguous. Trimming took 1 base from V and 5 from J, leaving 5 bases between them. The CDR3 runs to 11 residues. Germline CDR1 is GTSNPN and CDR2 is SVGIG (reference sequence). The CDR3 DNA reads as TGTGCCTGGAGTGCACGTACTGAAGCTTTCTTT. Its protein is CAWSARTEAFF.

The gene calls are TRBV7-9 and TRBJ1-1, with a tentative D call TRBD1 (6 bases). V was clipped by 8 bases and J by 7 bases, with 11 bases between them. Germline CDR1 is SEHNR and CDR2 is FQNEAQ (reference sequence). The CDR3 runs to 11 residues. This CDR3 reads CASRGGGEAFF. The CDR3 nucleotides are TGTGCCAGCCGGGGAGGGGGTGAAGCTTTCTTT.

For the CDR3, the DNA is TGTGCCAGCAGTCCGATACTAGCGGGGGAGCAGTACGTC. Translating gives CASSPILAGEQYV. The chain has TRBV2 and TRBJ2-7; TRBD2 aligns across 10 bases. After removal of 5 bases from V and 7 bases from J, the junction contained 5 bases not matched to a gene. This CDR3 contains 13 residues. Germline CDR1 SNHLY, CDR2 FYNNEI.

V is TRBV6-5 and J is TRBJ1-5; maybe TRBD1 (5 bases). The germline CDR1 and CDR2 sequences are MNHEY and SVGAGI. The V end lost 4 bases, the J end lost 11 bases, and 15 bases lay between the germline ends. The CDR3 spans 13 residues. Here the CDR3 DNA reads TGTGCCAGCAGTTTCCCGACAGCCGGAACCCAGCATTTT. Residues: CASSFPTAGTQHF.

This clone was detected once. The chain carries TRBV10-2 and TRBJ1-3, with D maybe TRBD1 (6 bases). The CDR3 contains 17 residues. V lost 3 bases, J lost 0 bases, and 15 bases lay in between. Germline V lookup: CDR1 WSHSY, CDR2 SAAADI. The CDR3 DNA follows: TGCGCCAGCAGTGAATTCCGACAGGACATCTCTGGAAACACCATATATTTT. Translated, it gives CASSEFRQDISGNTIYF.

The chain joins TRBV15 to TRBJ1-2; no reliable D call. CDR3 length: 14 amino acids. Germline assignment: CDR1 LNHNV and CDR2 YYDKDF (reference sequence). V dropped 3 bases and J dropped 4 bases, with 12 bases sitting between them. CDR3 DNA sequence: TGTGCCACCAGCAGCCCGAGGGTGGCCTATGGCTACACCTTC. It translates to CATSSPRVAYGYTF.

J is TRBJ1-2 and V is TRBV7-2, with 8 bases identical to TRBD1. The CDR3 covers 16 residues. Germline V CDR1 and CDR2: SGHTA, FQGNSA. V was pared by 5 bases and J by 3 bases, with 11 bases of the junction left unmatched. The CDR3 reads CASSLGSAGGDYGYTF. The CDR3 nucleotides read TGTGCCAGCAGCCTGGGCAGCGCAGGGGGCGACTATGGCTACACCTTC. The full variable domain, completed using reference TRBV7-2 and TRBJ1-2, is GAGVSQSPSNKVTEKGKDVELRCDPISGHTALYWYRQSLGQGLEFLIYFQGNSAPDKSGLPSDRFSAERTGGSVSTLTIQRTQQEDSAVYLCASSLGSAGGDYGYTFGSGTRLTVV.

This chain uses TRBV9 with TRBJ1-2; D perhaps matches TRBD1 (5 bases). This CDR3 has 13 amino acids. CDR1 is SGDLS, CDR2 YYNGEE, per germline. Trimming cost V 0 bases and J 3 bases, with 6 bases left between them. CDR3 DNA: TGTGCCAGCAGCGTAGCGGGACACTATGGCTACACCTTC. Translation gives CASSVAGHYGYTF.

V gene TRBV11-2 combines with J gene TRBJ2-3; D is uncertain. This CDR3 has 11 residues. Germline CDR1 and CDR2: SGHAT and FQNNGV. Trimming cost V 5 bases and J 6 bases, with 6 bases left between them. Here the CDR3 reads CASSPMDTQYF. As DNA, the CDR3 is TGTGCCAGCAGCCCCATGGATACGCAGTATTTT.

The V and J genes are TRBV5-6 and TRBJ1-3; D is uncertain. Between the trimmed V and J ends, which lost 5 bases and 6 bases, there was a span of 18 bases. The CDR3 length is 15 residues. The germline CDR1 and CDR2 sequences are SGHDT and YYEEEE. The DNA of the CDR3 is TGTGCCAGCAGACTCCGAGGTTCGGGATTAAACACCATATATTTT. It encodes CASRLRGSGLNTIYF.

This clone was detected only a few times. The chain recombines TRBV5-5 with TRBJ1-2; D not resolved. V lost 0 bases to trimming and J lost 1 base, with 7 bases between them. CDR1 and CDR2 from the germline V gene are SGHKS and YYEKEE (reference sequence). This CDR3 region has 14 residues. CDR3 sequence: CASSLVPDNYGYTF. The CDR3 DNA reads TGTGCCAGCAGCTTGGTTCCAGATAACTATGGCTACACCTTC.

The V and J genes are TRBV5-6 and TRBJ1-2; D is undetermined. This CDR3 comprises 13 residues. The ends were cut back, 4 bases at V and 3 bases at J, with 10 bases in the middle. The germline V gene has CDR1 SGHDT and CDR2 YYEEEE. The CDR3 reads CASSPSGDYGYTF. DNA for the CDR3: TGTGCCAGCAGCCCTTCCGGGGACTATGGCTACACCTTC.

The gene calls are TRBV7-6 and TRBJ1-4; D ambiguous. CDR1 is SGHVS, CDR2 FNYEAQ, per germline. Trimming shortened V by 6 bases and J by 2 bases, and 16 bases separated the two germline ends. The CDR3 is 16 residues long. The CDR3 sequence: CASSRIREVTNEKLFF. The CDR3 DNA sequence: TGTGCCAGCAGTCGGATCCGGGAGGTGACTAATGAAAAACTGTTTTTT.

The V call is TRBV5-1, the J call TRBJ1-1; 8 positions match TRBD1. The CDR3 is 15 amino acids. V lost 3 bases, J lost 3 bases, and 7 bases stayed unmatched. Germline loops: CDR1 SGHRS, CDR2 YFSETQ. The CDR3 sequence: CASSWQGATDTEAFF. CDR3 bases: TGCGCCAGCAGCTGGCAGGGGGCAACGGACACTGAAGCTTTCTTT. Looking up the rest from reference TRBV5-1 and TRBJ1-1 gives the full variable domain: KAGVTQTPRYLIKTRGQQVTLSCSPISGHRSVSWYQQTPGQGLQFLFEYFSETQRNKGNFPGRFSGRQFSNSRSEMNVSTLELGDSALYLCASSWQGATDTEAFFGQGTRLTVV.

The chain joins TRBV7-2 to TRBJ2-7; 9 bases align to TRBD2. The CDR3 loop spans 14 amino acids. Germline V gene lookup returns CDR1 SGHTA and CDR2 FQGNSA. The trim removed 0 bases at V and 6 bases at J, leaving 3 bases unmatched. The CDR3 region has the DNA TGTGCCAGCAGCTTAGCGGTTAGCGGGGGCGAGCAGTACTTC. This sequence encodes CASSLAVSGGEQYF.

CDR3 protein: CASSYSGTGFEAFF. The CDR3 bases are TGTGCCAGCAGTTACTCTGGGACAGGGTTTGAAGCTTTCTTT. J is TRBJ1-1 and V is TRBV6-5; 9 bases line up with TRBD1. Germline CDR1 is MNHEY and CDR2 is SVGAGI. J was trimmed by 7 bases and V by 0 bases; bases with no gene match: 3. The CDR3 covers 14 residues.

The chain carries TRBV5-4 and TRBJ2-5; D not resolved. Trimming removed 7 bases at V and 2 bases at J, with 15 bases between. Germline V gene sequence: CDR1 SGHNT, CDR2 YYREEE (reference sequence). The CDR3 runs 14 residues. The CDR3 DNA is TGTGCCAGCCATACCTGGACCGCACAAGAGACCCAGTACTTC. This encodes CASHTWTAQETQYF.

DNA of the CDR3: TGTGCCAGCAGTGTGACAGGGTATAGCAATCAGCCCCAGCATTTT. Translating gives CASSVTGYSNQPQHF. The chain combines TRBV6-1 with TRBJ1-5; TRBD1 matches at 7 bases. The germline V gene encodes CDR1 MNHNS and CDR2 SASEGT. This CDR3 has 15 amino acids. Unmatched junction bases numbered 3, after V lost 4 bases and J lost 0 bases.

The chain recombines TRBV5-1 with TRBJ1-6; D perhaps matches TRBD1 (6 bases). This CDR3 spans 19 amino acids. The V end was cut by 5 bases, the J end by 0 bases, with 21 bases between. The germline V gene encodes CDR1 SGHRS and CDR2 YFSETQ. The CDR3 DNA is TGCGCCAGCAGTCCAATCATGACAGGCGCCAGCTCCTATAATTCACCCCTCCACTTT. Encoded protein: CASSPIMTGASSYNSPLHF.